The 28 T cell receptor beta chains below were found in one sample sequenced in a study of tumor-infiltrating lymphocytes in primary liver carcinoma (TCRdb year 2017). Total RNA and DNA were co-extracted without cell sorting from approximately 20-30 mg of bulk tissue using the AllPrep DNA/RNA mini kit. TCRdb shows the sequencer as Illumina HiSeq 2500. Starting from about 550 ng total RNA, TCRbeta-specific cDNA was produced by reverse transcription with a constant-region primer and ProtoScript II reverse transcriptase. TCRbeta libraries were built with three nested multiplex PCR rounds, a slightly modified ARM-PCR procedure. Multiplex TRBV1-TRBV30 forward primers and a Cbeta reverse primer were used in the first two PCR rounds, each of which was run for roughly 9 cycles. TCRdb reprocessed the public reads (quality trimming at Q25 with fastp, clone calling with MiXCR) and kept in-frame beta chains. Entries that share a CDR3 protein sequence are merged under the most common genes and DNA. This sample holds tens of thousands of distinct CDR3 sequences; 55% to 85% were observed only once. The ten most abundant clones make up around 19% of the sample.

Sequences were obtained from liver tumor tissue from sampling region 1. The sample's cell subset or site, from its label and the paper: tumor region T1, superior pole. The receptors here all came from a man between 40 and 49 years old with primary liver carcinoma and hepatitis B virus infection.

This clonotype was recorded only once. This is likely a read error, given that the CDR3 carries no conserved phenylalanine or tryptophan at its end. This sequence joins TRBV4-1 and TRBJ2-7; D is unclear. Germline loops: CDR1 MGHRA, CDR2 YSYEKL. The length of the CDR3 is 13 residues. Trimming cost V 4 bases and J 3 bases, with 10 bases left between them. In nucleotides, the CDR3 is TGCGCCAGCAGCCTTGATAGGAACTACGAGCAGTACCTC. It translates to CASSLDRNYEQYL.

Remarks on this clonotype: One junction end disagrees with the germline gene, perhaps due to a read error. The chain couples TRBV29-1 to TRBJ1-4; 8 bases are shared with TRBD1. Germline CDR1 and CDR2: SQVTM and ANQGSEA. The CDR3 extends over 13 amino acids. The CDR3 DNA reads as TGCAACGCCCAGTCAGGGGGCTCTGAAAAACTGCTTTTT. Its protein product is CNAQSGGSEKLLF. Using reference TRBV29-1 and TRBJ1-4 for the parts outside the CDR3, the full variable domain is SAVISQKPSRDICQRGTSLTIQCQVDSQVTMMFWYRQQPGQSLTLIATANQGSEATYESGFVIDKFPISRPNLTFSTLTVSNMSPEDSSIYLCNAQSGGSEKLLFGSGTQLSVL.

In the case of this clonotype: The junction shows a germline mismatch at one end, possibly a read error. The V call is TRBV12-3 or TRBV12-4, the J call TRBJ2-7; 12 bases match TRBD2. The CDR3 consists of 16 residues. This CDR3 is CTSEPGLAGSYYEQYF. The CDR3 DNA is TGTACCAGCGAACCGGGACTAGCGGGCAGTTACTACGAGCAGTACTTC.

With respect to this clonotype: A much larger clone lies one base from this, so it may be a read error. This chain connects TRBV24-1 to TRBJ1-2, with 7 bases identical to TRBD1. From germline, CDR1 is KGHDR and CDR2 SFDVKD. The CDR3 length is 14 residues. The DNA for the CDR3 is TGTACCACCAGTGCCTCGGGACTGACAGGGGGCTACACCTTC. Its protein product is CTTSASGLTGGYTF.

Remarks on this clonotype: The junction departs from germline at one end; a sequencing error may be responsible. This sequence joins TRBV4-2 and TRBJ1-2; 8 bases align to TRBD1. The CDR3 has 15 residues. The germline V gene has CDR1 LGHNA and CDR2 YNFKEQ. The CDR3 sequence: CDSSQLTGEGYGYTF. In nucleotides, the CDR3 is TGTGACAGCAGTCAATTGACAGGGGAGGGCTATGGCTACACCTTC.

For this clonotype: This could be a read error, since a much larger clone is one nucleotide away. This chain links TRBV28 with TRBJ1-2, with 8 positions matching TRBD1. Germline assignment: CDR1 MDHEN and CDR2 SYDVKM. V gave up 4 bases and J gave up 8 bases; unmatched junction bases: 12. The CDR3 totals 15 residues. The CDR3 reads CASSSLDRVGGGYTF. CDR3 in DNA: TGTGCCAGCAGTTCCTTGGACAGGGTTGGGGGAGGCTACACCTTC.

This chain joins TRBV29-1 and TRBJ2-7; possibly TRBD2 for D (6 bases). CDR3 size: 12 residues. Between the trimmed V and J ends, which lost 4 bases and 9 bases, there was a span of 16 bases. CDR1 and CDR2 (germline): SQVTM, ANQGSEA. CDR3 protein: CSVVHTEGGQYF. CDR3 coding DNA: TGCAGCGTTGTACACACGGAGGGCGGGCAGTACTTC.

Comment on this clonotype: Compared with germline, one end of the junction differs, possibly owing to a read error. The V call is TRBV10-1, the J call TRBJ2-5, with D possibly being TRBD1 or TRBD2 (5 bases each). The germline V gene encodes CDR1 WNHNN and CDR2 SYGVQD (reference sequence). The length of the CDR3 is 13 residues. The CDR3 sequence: CASTVTVEETQYF. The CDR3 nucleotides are TGCGCCAGCACCGTGACAGTGGAGGAGACCCAGTATTTC.

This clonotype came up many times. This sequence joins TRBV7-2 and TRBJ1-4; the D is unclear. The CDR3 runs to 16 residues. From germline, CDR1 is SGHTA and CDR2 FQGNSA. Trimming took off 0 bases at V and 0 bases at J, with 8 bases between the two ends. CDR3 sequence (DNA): TGTGCCAGCAGCTTAGCAAGACAAGCAACTAATGAAAAACTGTTTTTT. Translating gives CASSLARQATNEKLFF. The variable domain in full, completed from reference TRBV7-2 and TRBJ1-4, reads GAGVSQSPSNKVTEKGKDVELRCDPISGHTALYWYRQSLGQGLEFLIYFQGNSAPDKSGLPSDRFSAERTGGSVSTLTIQRTQQEDSAVYLCASSLARQATNEKLFFGSGTQLSVL.

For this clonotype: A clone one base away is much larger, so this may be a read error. The CDR3 coding sequence is TGCAGCGTTGAGAGCACCGGGGAGCTGGTTTTT. Translation gives CSVESTGELVF. The rearrangement links TRBV29-1 to TRBJ2-2; D perhaps matches TRBD2 (5 bases). The CDR3 extends over 11 amino acids. CDR1 and CDR2 from the germline V gene are SQVTM and ANQGSEA.

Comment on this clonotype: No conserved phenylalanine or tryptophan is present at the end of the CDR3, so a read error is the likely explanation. The CDR3 DNA reads as TGTGCCAGTTGCTTAGAGGTGGGAGCTGAGCAGTTCTTG. Translating it yields CASCLEVGAEQFL. The gene calls are TRBV11-2 and TRBJ2-1; tentative D call: TRBD2 (5 bases). The germline V gene encodes CDR1 SGHAT and CDR2 FQNNGV. With 9 bases removed from V and 9 bases from J, the gap between germline ends came to 18 bases. The CDR3 runs 13 residues.

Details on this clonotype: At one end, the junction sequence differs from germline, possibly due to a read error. The CDR3 DNA sequence: TGCAGCATTTCGGGAGGACCGGTGGGAGATACGCAGTACTTT. Its protein product is CSISGGPVGDTQYF. The chain has TRBV29-1 and TRBJ2-3; 7 positions match TRBD2. Germline V gives CDR1 SQVTM, CDR2 ANQGSEA. The length of the CDR3 is 14 residues.

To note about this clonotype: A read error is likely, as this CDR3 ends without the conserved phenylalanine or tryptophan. The DNA for the CDR3 is TGTGCCATCAGTGGCTTACCGGGACAAGGGGCAACTAGCACAGATACGCAGTATTCT. This gives the protein CAISGLPGQGATSTDTQYS. The chain links TRBV10-3 to TRBJ2-3; TRBD1 might be the D (6 bases). This CDR3 is 19 amino acids long. Germline V gives CDR1 ENHRY, CDR2 SYGVKD. The V and J ends lost 4 bases and 0 bases respectively, with 23 bases between them.

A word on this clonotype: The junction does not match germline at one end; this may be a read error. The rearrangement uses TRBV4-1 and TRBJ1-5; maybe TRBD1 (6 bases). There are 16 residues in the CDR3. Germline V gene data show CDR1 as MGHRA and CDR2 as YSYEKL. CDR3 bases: TGCACCAGCAGCCAGGAGGGAACAGGGAAGGATCAGCTCCAGCATTTT. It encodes CTSSQEGTGKDQLQHF.

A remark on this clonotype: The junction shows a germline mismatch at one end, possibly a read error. The CDR3 sequence is CSVRVGRSTDMQYF. CDR3 coding DNA: TGCAGCGTCCGAGTCGGGAGGTCCACAGATATGCAGTATTTT. V usage is TRBV29-1 and J usage is TRBJ2-3, with 7 nucleotides matching TRBD2. The V gene's germline CDR1 is SQVTM and CDR2 ANQGSEA. CDR3 size: 14 residues.

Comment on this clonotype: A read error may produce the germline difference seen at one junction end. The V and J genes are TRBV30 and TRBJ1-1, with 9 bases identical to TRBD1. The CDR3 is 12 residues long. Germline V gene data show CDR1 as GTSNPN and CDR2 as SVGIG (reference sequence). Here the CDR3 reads CACRQGGTEALF. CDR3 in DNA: TGTGCCTGCCGACAGGGGGGCACTGAAGCTCTCTTC.

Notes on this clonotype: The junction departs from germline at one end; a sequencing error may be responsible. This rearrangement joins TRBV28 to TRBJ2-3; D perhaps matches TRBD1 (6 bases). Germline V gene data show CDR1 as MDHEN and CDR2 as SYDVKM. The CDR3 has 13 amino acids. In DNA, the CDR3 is TGTGCCAGCACTGACAGGAGCACAGATATGCAGTATTTT. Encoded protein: CASTDRSTDMQYF.

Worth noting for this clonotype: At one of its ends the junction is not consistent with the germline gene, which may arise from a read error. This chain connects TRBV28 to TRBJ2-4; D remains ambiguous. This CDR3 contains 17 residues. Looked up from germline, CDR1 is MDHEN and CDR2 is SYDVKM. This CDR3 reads CASRSLRNVGWVNIQNF. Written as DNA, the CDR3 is TGTGCCAGCCGTTCACTGAGAAACGTCGGTTGGGTAAACATTCAGAACTTC.

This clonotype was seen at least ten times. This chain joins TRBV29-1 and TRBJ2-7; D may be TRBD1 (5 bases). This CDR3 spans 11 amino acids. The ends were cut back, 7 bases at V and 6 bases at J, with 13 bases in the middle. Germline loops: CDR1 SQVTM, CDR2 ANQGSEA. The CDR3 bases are TGCAGCGGGGTCACAGGTGGCGAGCAGTACTTC. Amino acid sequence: CSGVTGGEQYF.

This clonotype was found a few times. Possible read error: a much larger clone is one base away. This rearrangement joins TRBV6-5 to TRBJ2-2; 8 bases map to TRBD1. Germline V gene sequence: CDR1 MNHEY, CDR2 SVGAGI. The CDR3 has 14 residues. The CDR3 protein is CVSKGQVNTGELFF. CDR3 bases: TGTGTCAGCAAGGGACAGGTGAACACCGGGGAGCTGTTTTTT.

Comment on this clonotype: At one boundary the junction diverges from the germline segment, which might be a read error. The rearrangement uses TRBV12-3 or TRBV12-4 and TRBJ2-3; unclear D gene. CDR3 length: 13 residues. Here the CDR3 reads CASCLAAADTQYF. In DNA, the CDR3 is TGTGCCAGCTGTTTAGCAGCAGCAGATACGCAGTATTTT.

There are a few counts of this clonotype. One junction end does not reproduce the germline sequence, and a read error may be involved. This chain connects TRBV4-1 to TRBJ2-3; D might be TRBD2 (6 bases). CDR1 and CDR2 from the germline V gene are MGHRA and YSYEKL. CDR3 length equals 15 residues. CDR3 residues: CASSQIPSAGDTQYF. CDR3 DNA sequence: TGCGCCAGTAGCCAGATCCCTAGCGCGGGCGATACGCAGTATTTT.

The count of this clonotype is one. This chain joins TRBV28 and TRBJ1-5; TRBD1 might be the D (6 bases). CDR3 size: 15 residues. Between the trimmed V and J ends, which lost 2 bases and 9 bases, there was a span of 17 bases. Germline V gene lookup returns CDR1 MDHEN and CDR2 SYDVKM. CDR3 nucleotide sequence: TGTGCCAGCAGTTTAAGGCAGGGGACGGATCGGCCCCAGCATTTT. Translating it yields CASSLRQGTDRPQHF.

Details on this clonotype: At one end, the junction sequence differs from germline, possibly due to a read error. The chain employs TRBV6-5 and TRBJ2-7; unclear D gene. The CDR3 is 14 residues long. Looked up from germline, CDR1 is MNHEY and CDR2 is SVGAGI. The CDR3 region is CASSYHTTPLEQCF. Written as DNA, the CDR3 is TGTGCCAGCAGTTACCACACAACCCCTCTCGAGCAGTGCTTC.

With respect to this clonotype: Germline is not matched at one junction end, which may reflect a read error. The CDR3 nucleotides are TGTGCTAGCAGCTTCACGACAGACTCCTACGTGCAGTACTTC. Its translation: CASSFTTDSYVQYF. The chain uses TRBV5-6 and TRBJ2-7, with D possibly TRBD1 on 5 matching bases. Per germline, CDR1 SGHDT and CDR2 YYEEEE. The CDR3 sequence is 14 residues long.

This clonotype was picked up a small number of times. The CDR3 is CASSIQGPHLYNEQFF. DNA for the CDR3: TGTGCCAGTAGTATCCAAGGACCCCATCTCTATAATGAGCAGTTCTTC. The chain combines TRBV19 with TRBJ2-1; no clear D. Germline values: CDR1 LNHDA, CDR2 SQIVND (reference sequence). The V end lost 3 bases, the J end lost 7 bases, and 19 bases lay between the germline ends. The CDR3 covers 16 residues.

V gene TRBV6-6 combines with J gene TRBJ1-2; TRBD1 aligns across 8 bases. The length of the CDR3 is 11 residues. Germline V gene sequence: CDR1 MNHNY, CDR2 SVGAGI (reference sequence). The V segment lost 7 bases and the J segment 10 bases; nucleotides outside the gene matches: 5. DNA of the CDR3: TGTGCCAGCAACGCACAGGGGGACTACACCTTC. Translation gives CASNAQGDYTF.

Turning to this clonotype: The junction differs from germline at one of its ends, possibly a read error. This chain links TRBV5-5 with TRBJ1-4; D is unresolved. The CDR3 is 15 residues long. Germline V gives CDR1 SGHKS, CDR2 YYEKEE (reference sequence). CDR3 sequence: CASSLVGNSNEKLFF. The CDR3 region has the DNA TGTGCCAGTAGCTTGGTAGGGAACAGCAACGAAAAACTGTTTTTT.